The rows below give T cell receptor beta chains drawn from one sample of a study of shared clonotypes between healthy human individuals. Generated by immunoSEQ multiplex PCR, the TCRdb table keeps only in-frame clones and is missing some. The repertoire has 1,500,000 or so clones, just under 99% of them found once; the top ten carry around 0.38%. The sequenced sample consisted of naive CD4+ T cells sorted from blood. These receptors were obtained from a man aged 30 to 45 in good health. Both conserved end residues are part of each CDR3. Each record gives: V gene, J gene, clone size, D gene, CDR3 protein, CDR3 DNA. D genes are given only for firm matches. Rows may omit the clone size; those that give it use once, few, many or a size class.

>TRBV10-3|TRBJ2-3|NA|NA
CAISEIIRASTDTQYF
TGTGCCATCAGTGAGATTATTAGGGCTAGCACAGATACGCAGTATTTT
>TRBV6-6|TRBJ1-1|NA|NA
CASSPPGARVGTEAFF
TGTGCCAGCAGTCCCCCCGGGGCGCGTGTTGGCACTGAAGCTTTCTTT
>TRBV5-1|TRBJ2-3|once|TRBD1
CASGPGQGASDTQYF
TGCGCCAGCGGGCCGGGACAGGGGGCATCAGATACGCAGTATTTT
>TRBV30|TRBJ1-5|NA|TRBD1
CAWSSGPGGDQPQHF
TGTGCCTGGAGCTCGGGGCCAGGGGGGGATCAGCCCCAGCATTTT
>TRBV28|TRBJ2-3|NA|TRBD2
CASSLIFGLAEDSSTDTQYF
TGTGCCAGCAGTTTAATTTTCGGACTAGCGGAAGATTCTAGCACAGATACGCAGTATTTT
>TRBV5-1|TRBJ2-3|NA|NA
CASSLAVRDHTDTQYF
TGCGCCAGCAGCTTGGCCGTCCGGGACCACACAGATACGCAGTATTTT
>TRBV27|TRBJ2-5|NA|TRBD2
CASRRRREGRETQYF
TGTGCCAGCAGACGTCGTCGGGAGGGGAGAGAGACCCAGTACTTC
>TRBV7-9|TRBJ2-7|NA|NA
CASSLAGTYEQYF
TGTGCCAGCAGCTTAGCCGGGACCTACGAGCAGTACTTC
>TRBV9|TRBJ1-1|once|NA
CASSGPVLPNTEAFF
TGTGCCAGCAGCGGGCCAGTCTTGCCTAACACTGAAGCTTTCTTT
>TRBV6-5|TRBJ1-2|NA|NA
CASSFGQRTNYGYTF
TGTGCCAGCAGTTTTGGACAGAGGACTAACTATGGCTACACCTTC
>TRBV6-5|TRBJ2-7|NA|NA
CASSTQGAGYEQYF
TGTGCCAGCAGTACACAGGGAGCGGGCTACGAGCAGTACTTC
>TRBV5-4|TRBJ2-4|NA|NA
CASSWEGTDIQYF
TGTGCCAGCAGCTGGGAAGGGACTGACATTCAGTACTTC
>TRBV7-9|TRBJ2-7|NA|NA
CASSRGTSPYEQYF
TGTGCCAGCAGCCGAGGGACAAGCCCCTACGAGCAGTACTTC
>TRBV5-1|TRBJ2-5|NA|TRBD1
CASSLGQGSETQYF
TGCGCCAGCAGCTTGGGACAGGGTTCCGAGACCCAGTACTTC
>TRBV11-2|TRBJ1-5|NA|NA
CASSYSRVYSNQPQHF
TGTGCCAGCAGCTACTCGAGAGTCTATAGCAATCAGCCCCAGCATTTT
>TRBV18|TRBJ2-7|once|TRBD1
CASSPGTGLLLEQYF
TGTGCCAGCTCGCCCGGGACAGGGCTATTGCTCGAGCAGTACTTC
>TRBV27|TRBJ2-1|NA|NA
CASIPSSNVPPAVEQFF
TGTGCCAGCATTCCTAGCTCGAACGTACCTCCTGCGGTAGAGCAGTTCTTC
>TRBV6-4|TRBJ2-6|NA|NA
CASSDQRGANVLTF
TGTGCCAGCAGTGACCAGCGTGGGGCCAACGTCCTGACTTTC
>TRBV9|TRBJ2-3|NA|NA
CASSARDFSTDTQYF
TGTGCCAGCAGCGCTCGGGACTTCAGCACAGATACGCAGTATTTT
>TRBV20-1|TRBJ2-5|NA|NA
CSASWQETQYF
TGCAGTGCTAGTTGGCAAGAGACCCAGTACTTC
>TRBV9|TRBJ1-1|NA|NA
CASSKQGSTEAFF
TGTGCCAGCAGCAAGCAGGGGAGCACTGAAGCTTTCTTT
>TRBV20-1|TRBJ2-3|once|NA
CSARDTYPQYF
TGCAGTGCTAGAGATACCTATCCACAGTATTTT
>TRBV5-1|TRBJ1-1|NA|TRBD1
CASSPGPDTGQGAKGWNTEAFF
TGCGCCAGCAGCCCGGGACCAGACACGGGACAGGGGGCTAAAGGTTGGAACACTGAAGCTTTCTTT
>TRBV11-3|TRBJ2-3|NA|TRBD1
CASSIGTVTDTQYF
TGTGCCAGCAGCATTGGGACAGTCACAGATACGCAGTATTTT
>TRBV28|TRBJ2-3|NA|NA
CASSGPRDRDTQYF
TGTGCCAGCAGTGGCCCAAGGGACCGGGATACGCAGTATTTT
>TRBV18|TRBJ2-5|NA|NA
CASSPQVQETQYF
TGTGCCAGCTCACCACAGGTCCAAGAGACCCAGTACTTC
>TRBV4-1|TRBJ2-5|once|NA
CASSQDQRETQYF
TGCGCCAGCAGCCAAGATCAGCGAGAGACCCAGTACTTC
>TRBV5-6|TRBJ2-5|NA|TRBD2
CASSLVAGVGETQYF
TGTGCCAGCAGCTTGGTAGCGGGAGTAGGGGAGACCCAGTACTTC